The present entry profiles one T cell receptor (beta chain) with its context. The antigen is unknown. The source of the sample is a study of radiotherapy plus CTLA-4 blockade in lung cancer. Study-wide findings and caveats: After treatment with radiotherapy plus ipilimumab, TCR clones that came from the tumor expanded in blood.

V was clipped by 3 bases and J by 14 bases; unmatched bases: 10. Germline V CDR1 and CDR2: SGHRS, YFSETQ. The CDR3 loop spans 14 amino acids. Using immunoSEQ multiplex PCR, the repertoire was profiled, and TCRdb retains in-frame clones only, with some absent. This table has tens of thousands of clones, nearly 90% appearing once. This sequence joins TRBV5-1 and TRBJ2-1, with TRBD2 matching 11 bases. This sample comprised peripheral blood, obtained from a patient treated with radiotherapy plus ipilimumab. This TCR was sampled from a human donor with non-small cell lung cancer whose response to radiotherapy plus ipilimumab could not be evaluated. The DNA for the CDR3 is TGCGCCAGCAGCTCGAAGGTTAGCGGGGGGGCCGAGTTCTTC. As protein: CASSSKVSGGAEFF.